This TCR beta chain appears in the sequencing data of a study of cytomegalovirus exposure and HLA in healthy donors. At the level of the study: The 120 validation repertoires matched the 500 to 750 first-cohort repertoires in platform, a later analysis reported.

Separate from the roughly 720-subject first cohort, the 120-subject validation cohort was the one that the donors belonged to. Clones were sequenced by immunoSEQ multiplex PCR, and TCRdb holds only the in-frame ones, with some missing. The sample carries about 75,000 clones, 85% recorded once. The CDR3 is made up of 17 amino acids. The V gene's germline CDR1 is SGHTA and CDR2 FQGNSA. V was clipped by 5 bases and J by 5 bases, with 25 bases between them. Whole-study findings and limits: For cytomegalovirus status, the classifier reportedly gave diagnoses with high specificity and sensitivity. Among TCR beta chains, those listed as cytomegalovirus-associated numbered some 170.

Note on this clone: Its specificity is not known.

The clonotype comes from a man under 40 in good health and CMV-seronegative. Sequencing input: PBMCs. The V call is TRBV7-2, the J call TRBJ2-7; maybe TRBD2 (6 bases). CDR3 loop: CASSTRVGGITVHEQYV. In nucleotides, the CDR3 is TGTGCCAGCAGCACAAGAGTGGGCGGGATAACGGTCCACGAGCAGTACGTC.